Listed below are T cell receptor beta chains from one sample, sequenced in a study of blood T cell repertoires in COVID-19. The repertoire was sequenced with immunoSEQ multiplex PCR; TCRdb's copy has only in-frame clones and lacks some. The sample records some 270,000 clones, about 87% being singletons. Sequencing used PBMCs or T cells enriched from blood (not recorded which). These receptor sequences come from a woman in her forties who had been exposed to COVID-19. Each CDR3 is given with its conserved first and last residue. The D gene is left open where the match is weak. Size tells how often a clone was seen (once, few, many) or the class of an expanded clone, and some rows leave it out.

CDR3aa: CASSLGAGTFLRSSYEQYF
CDR3nt: TGTGCCAGCAGCTTAGGTGCCGGGACTTTTTTAAGGAGCTCCTACGAGCAGTACTTC
d_gene: -
j_gene: TRBJ2-7
v_gene: TRBV7-9
abundance: -

CDR3aa: CASSQHLRGAEGNTIYF
CDR3nt: TGCGCCAGCAGCCAACATTTGCGGGGGGCTGAAGGAAACACCATATATTTT
d_gene: -
j_gene: TRBJ1-3
v_gene: TRBV4-1
abundance: -

CDR3aa: CASSEEGGNSPLHF
CDR3nt: TGTGCCAGCAGTGAAGAGGGCGGTAATTCACCCCTCCACTTT
d_gene: -
j_gene: TRBJ1-6
v_gene: TRBV28
abundance: -

CDR3aa: CASSPGQGSSPLHF
CDR3nt: TGTGCCAGCAGCCCCGGACAGGGTAGTTCACCCCTCCACTTT
d_gene: TRBD1
j_gene: TRBJ1-6
v_gene: TRBV7-3
abundance: -

CDR3aa: CASSQDRTGGYEQYF
CDR3nt: TGCGCCAGCAGCCAAGATCGGACAGGGGGGTACGAGCAGTACTTC
d_gene: TRBD1
j_gene: TRBJ2-7
v_gene: TRBV4-3
abundance: -

CDR3aa: CASSEGAGGELFF
CDR3nt: TGTGCCAGCAGTGAAGGGGCGGGCGGGGAGCTGTTTTTT
d_gene: -
j_gene: TRBJ2-2
v_gene: TRBV6-1
abundance: -

CDR3aa: CAWISTEGTTFF
CDR3nt: TGTGCCTGGATCTCAACAGAAGGAACGACTTTCTTT
d_gene: -
j_gene: TRBJ1-1
v_gene: TRBV30
abundance: few

CDR3aa: CASSTLAGVAYNEQFF
CDR3nt: TGTGCCAGCAGTACACTAGCGGGAGTGGCCTACAATGAGCAGTTCTTC
d_gene: TRBD2
j_gene: TRBJ2-1
v_gene: TRBV27
abundance: once

CDR3aa: CAISDSLYGYTF
CDR3nt: TGTGCCATCAGTGACTCTCTCTATGGCTACACCTTC
d_gene: -
j_gene: TRBJ1-2
v_gene: TRBV10-3
abundance: few

CDR3aa: CASSVDGTGSMNTEAFF
CDR3nt: TGTGCCAGCAGCGTGGACGGGACAGGGTCTATGAACACTGAAGCTTTCTTT
d_gene: TRBD1
j_gene: TRBJ1-1
v_gene: TRBV9
abundance: -